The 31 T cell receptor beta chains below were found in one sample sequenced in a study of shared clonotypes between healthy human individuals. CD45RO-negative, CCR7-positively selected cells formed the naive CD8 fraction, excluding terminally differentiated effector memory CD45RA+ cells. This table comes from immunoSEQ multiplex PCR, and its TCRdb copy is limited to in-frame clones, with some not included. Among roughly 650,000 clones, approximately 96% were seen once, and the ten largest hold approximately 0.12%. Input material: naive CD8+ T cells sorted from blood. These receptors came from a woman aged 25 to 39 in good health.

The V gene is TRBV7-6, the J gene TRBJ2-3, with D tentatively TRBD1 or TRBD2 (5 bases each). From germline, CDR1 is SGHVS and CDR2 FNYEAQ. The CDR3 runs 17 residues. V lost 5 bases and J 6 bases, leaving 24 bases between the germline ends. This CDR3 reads CASSPVVRDLRGDTQYF. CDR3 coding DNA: TGTGCCAGCAGCCCTGTGGTCCGGGACCTGCGAGGGGATACGCAGTATTTT.

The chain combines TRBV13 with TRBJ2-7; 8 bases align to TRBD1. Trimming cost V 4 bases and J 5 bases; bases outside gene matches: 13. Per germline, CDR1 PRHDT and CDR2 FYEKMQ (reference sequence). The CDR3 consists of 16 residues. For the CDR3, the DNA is TGTGCCAGCAGCTGGATTGCCTCAACAGGGGGTGACGAGCAGTACTTC. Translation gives CASSWIASTGGDEQYF.

Here the CDR3 reads CASREATNEKLFF. The CDR3 coding sequence is TGTGCCAGCAGGGAGGCAACTAATGAAAAACTGTTTTTT. The V call is TRBV28, the J call TRBJ1-4; D is unresolved. Per the germline V gene, CDR1 is MDHEN and CDR2 is SYDVKM. Deletions cut 6 bases from V and 0 bases from J, with 5 bases between. CDR3 length: 13 amino acids.

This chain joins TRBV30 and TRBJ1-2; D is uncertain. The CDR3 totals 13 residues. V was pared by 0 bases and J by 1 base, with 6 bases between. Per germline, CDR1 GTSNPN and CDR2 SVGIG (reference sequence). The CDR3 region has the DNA TGTGCCTGGAGTGTTGCCCATAACTATGGCTACACCTTC. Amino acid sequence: CAWSVAHNYGYTF.

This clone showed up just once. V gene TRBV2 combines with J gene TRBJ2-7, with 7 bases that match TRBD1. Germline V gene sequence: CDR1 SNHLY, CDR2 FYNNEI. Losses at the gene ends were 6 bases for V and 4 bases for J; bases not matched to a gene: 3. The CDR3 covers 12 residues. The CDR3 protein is CASRATGYEQYF. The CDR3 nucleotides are TGTGCCAGCAGAGCGACAGGGTACGAGCAGTACTTC.

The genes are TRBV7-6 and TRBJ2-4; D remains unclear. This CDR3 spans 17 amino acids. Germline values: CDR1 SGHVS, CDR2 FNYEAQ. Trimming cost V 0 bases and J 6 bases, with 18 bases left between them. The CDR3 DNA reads TGTGCCAGCAGCTTAGCTTGGGGTTCGAAGGATGGAAACATTCAGTACTTC. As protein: CASSLAWGSKDGNIQYF.

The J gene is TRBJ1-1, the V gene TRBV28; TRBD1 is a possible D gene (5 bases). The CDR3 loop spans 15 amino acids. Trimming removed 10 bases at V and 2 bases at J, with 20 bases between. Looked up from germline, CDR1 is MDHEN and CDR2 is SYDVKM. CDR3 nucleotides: TGTGCCACTACCAGCTCTTGGGGACTAAACACTGAAGCTTTCTTT. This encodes CATTSSWGLNTEAFF.

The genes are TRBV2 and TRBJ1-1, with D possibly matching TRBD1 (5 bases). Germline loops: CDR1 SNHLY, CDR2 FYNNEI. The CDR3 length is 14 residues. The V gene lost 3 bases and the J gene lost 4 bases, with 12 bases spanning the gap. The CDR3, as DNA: TGTGCCAGCAGTGAGGGGCTAGGGCTCACTGAAGCTTTCTTT. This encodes CASSEGLGLTEAFF.

Here the CDR3 reads CASSYHPGTGTDTQYF. The CDR3 DNA sequence: TGTGCCAGCAGTTACCATCCAGGGACCGGAACAGATACGCAGTATTTT. The V call is TRBV27, the J call TRBJ2-3; possibly TRBD1 or TRBD2 for D (5 bases each). The CDR3 contains 16 residues. Trimming cost V 4 bases and J 3 bases, with 17 bases left between them. Germline loops: CDR1 MNHEY, CDR2 SMNVEV (reference sequence).

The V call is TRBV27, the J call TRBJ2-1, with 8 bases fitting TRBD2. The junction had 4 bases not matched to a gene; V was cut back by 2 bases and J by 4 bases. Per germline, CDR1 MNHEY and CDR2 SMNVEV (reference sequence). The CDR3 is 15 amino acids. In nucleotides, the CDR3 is TGTGCCAGCAGTTTAATAGCGGGATTGTACAATGAGCAGTTCTTC. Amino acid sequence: CASSLIAGLYNEQFF.

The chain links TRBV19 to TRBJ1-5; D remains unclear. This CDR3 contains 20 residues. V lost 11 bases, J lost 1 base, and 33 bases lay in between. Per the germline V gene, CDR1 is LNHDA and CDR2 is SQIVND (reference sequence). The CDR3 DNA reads TGTGCCGCCCCCCCGGGAGAACAGCCACTAAGCATGGGAAGCAATCAGCCCCAGCATTTT. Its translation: CAAPPGEQPLSMGSNQPQHF.

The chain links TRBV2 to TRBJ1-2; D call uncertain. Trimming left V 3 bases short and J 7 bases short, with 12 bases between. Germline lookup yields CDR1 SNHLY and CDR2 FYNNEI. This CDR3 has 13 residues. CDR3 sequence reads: CASSDFLRPGYTF. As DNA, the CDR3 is TGTGCCAGCAGTGACTTTCTCAGGCCTGGCTACACCTTC.

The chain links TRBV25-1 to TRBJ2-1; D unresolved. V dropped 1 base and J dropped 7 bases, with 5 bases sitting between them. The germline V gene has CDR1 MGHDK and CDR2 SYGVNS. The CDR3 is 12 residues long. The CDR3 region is CASSEWGNEQFF. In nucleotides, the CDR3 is TGTGCCAGCAGTGAATGGGGTAATGAGCAGTTCTTC.

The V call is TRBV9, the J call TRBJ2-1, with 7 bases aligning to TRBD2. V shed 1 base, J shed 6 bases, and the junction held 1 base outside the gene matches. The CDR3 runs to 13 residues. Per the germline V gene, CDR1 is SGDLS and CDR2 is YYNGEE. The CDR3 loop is CASSVTGGNEQFF. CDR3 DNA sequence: TGTGCCAGCAGCGTAACGGGAGGCAATGAGCAGTTCTTC.

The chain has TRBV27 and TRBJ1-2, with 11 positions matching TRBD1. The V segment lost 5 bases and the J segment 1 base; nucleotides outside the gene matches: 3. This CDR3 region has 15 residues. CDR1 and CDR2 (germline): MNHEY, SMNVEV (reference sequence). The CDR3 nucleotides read TGTGCCAGCAGTCTCGGGACAGGGGGTAACTATGGCTACACCTTC. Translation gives CASSLGTGGNYGYTF.

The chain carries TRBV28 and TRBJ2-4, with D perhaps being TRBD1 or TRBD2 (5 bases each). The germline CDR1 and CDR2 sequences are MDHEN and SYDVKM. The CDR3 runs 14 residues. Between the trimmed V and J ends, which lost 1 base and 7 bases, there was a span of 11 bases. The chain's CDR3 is CASSLSLGTNIQYF. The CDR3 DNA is TGTGCCAGCAGTTTATCTTTGGGGACGAACATTCAGTACTTC.

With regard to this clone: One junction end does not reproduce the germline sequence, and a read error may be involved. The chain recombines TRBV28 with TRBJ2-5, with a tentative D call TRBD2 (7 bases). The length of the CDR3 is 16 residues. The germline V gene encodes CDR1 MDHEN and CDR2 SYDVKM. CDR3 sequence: CASNLEGEGIQETQYF. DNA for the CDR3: TGTGCCAGCAATTTAGAGGGGGAGGGGATCCAAGAGACCCAGTACTTC.

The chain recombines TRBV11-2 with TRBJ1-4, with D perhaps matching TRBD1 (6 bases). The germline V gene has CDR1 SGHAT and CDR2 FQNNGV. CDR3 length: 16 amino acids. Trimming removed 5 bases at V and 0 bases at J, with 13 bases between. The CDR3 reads CASSMDSYATNEKLFF. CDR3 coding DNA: TGTGCCAGCAGCATGGACAGTTACGCAACTAATGAAAAACTGTTTTTT. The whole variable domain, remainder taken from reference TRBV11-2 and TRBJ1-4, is EAGVAQSPRYKIIEKRQSVAFWCNPISGHATLYWYQQILGQGPKLLIQFQNNGVVDDSQLPKDRFSAERLKGVDSTLKIQPAKLEDSAVYLCASSMDSYATNEKLFFGSGTQLSVL.

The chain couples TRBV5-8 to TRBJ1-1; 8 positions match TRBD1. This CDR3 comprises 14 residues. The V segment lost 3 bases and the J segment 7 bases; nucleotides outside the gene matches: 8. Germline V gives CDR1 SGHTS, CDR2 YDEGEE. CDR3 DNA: TGTGCCAGCAGCTCCGACTACAGGGGGGGTGAAGCTTTCTTT. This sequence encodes CASSSDYRGGEAFF.

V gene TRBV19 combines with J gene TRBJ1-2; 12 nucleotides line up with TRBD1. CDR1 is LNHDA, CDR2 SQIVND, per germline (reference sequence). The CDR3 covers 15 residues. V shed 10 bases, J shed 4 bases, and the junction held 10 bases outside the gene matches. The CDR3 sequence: CATRGVGQGAYGYTF. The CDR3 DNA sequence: TGTGCCACTAGGGGAGTGGGACAGGGGGCCTATGGCTACACCTTC.

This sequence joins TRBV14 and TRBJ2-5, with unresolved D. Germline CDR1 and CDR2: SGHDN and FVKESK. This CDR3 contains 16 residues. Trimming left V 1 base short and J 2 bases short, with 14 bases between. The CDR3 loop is CASSQVGRVHQETQYF. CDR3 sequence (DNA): TGTGCCAGCAGCCAAGTGGGTAGGGTACATCAAGAGACCCAGTACTTC.

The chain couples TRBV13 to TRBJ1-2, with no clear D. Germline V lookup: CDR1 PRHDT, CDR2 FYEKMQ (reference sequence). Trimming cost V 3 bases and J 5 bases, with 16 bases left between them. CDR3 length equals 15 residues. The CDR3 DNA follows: TGTGCCAGCAGCTTCACCCTGGACCCTGGGTATGGCTACACCTTC. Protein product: CASSFTLDPGYGYTF.

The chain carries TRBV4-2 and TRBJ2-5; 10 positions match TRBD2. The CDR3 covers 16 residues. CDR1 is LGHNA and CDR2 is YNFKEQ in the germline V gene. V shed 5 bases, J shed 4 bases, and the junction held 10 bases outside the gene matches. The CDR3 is CASSSLGLAGVETQYF. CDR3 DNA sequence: TGTGCCAGCAGCTCCCTAGGGCTAGCGGGAGTAGAGACCCAGTACTTC.

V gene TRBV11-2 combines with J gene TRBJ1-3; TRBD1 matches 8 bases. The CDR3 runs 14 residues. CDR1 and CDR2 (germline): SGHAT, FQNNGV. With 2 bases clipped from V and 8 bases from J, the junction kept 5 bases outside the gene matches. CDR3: CASSLRTGKDTIYF. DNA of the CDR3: TGTGCCAGCAGCTTACGGACAGGGAAAGACACCATATATTTT.

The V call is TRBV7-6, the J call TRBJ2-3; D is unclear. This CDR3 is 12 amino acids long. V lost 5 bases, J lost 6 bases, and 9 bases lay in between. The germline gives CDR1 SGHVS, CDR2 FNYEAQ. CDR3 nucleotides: TGTGCCAGCAGCCAAGGCAGGGATACGCAGTATTTT. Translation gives CASSQGRDTQYF.

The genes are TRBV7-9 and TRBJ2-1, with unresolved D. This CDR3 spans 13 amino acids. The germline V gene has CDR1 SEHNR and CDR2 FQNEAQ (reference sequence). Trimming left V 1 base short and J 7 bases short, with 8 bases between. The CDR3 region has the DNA TGTGCCAGCAGCTTAGTAGAATGGAATGAGCAGTTCTTC. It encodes CASSLVEWNEQFF.

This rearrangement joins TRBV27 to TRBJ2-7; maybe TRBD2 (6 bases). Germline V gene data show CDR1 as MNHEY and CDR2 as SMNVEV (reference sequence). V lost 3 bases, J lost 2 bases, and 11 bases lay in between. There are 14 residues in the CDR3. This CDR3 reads CASSFAGLTYEQYF. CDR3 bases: TGTGCCAGCAGTTTTGCGGGGCTAACCTACGAGCAGTACTTC.

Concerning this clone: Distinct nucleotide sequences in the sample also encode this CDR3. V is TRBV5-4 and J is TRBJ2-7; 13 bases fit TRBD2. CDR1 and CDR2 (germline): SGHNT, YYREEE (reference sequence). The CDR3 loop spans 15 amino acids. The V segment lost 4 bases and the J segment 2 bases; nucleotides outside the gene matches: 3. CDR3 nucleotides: TGTGCCAGCAGCCCGGGACTAGCGGGAACCTACGAGCAGTACTTC. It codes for CASSPGLAGTYEQYF.

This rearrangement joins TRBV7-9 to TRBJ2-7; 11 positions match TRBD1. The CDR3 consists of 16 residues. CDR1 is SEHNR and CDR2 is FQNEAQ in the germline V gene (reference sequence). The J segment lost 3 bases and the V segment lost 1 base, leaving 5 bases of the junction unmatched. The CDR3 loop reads CASSLVGDRGFYEQYF. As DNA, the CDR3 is TGTGCCAGCAGCTTAGTAGGGGACAGGGGGTTCTACGAGCAGTACTTC.

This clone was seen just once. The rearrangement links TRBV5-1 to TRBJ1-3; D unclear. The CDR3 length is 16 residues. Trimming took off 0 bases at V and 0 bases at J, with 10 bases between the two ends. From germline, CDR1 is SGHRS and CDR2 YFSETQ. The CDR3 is CASSLEEGSSGNTIYF. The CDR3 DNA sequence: TGCGCCAGCAGCTTGGAAGAGGGAAGCTCTGGAAACACCATATATTTT.

The CDR3 DNA sequence: TGTGCCAGCAGCGTGGGCCTAGACCCTAACAATGAGCAGTTCTTC. As protein: CASSVGLDPNNEQFF. V gene TRBV9 combines with J gene TRBJ2-1; no reliable D call. V dropped 2 bases and J dropped 5 bases, with 14 bases sitting between them. This CDR3 has 15 residues. Germline assignment: CDR1 SGDLS and CDR2 YYNGEE.